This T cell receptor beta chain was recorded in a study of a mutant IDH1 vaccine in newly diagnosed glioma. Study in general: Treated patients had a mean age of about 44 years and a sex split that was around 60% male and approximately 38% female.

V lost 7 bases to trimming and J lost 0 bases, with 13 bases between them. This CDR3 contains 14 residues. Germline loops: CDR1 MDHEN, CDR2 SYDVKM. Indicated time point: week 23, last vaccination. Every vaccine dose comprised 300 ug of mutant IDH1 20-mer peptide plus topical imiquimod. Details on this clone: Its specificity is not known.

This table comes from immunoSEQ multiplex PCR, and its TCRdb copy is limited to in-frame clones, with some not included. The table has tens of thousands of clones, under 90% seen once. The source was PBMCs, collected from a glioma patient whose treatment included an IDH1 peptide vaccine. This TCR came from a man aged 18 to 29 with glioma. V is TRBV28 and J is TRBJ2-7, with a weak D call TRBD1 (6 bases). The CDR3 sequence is CASIATGSSYEQYF. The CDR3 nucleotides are TGTGCCAGCATTGCCACAGGGAGCTCCTACGAGCAGTACTTC. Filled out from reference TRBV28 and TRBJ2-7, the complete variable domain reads DVKVTQSSRYLVKRTGEKVFLECVQDMDHENMFWYRQDPGLGLRLIYFSYDVKMKEKGDIPEGYSVSREKKERFSLILESASTNQTSMYLCASIATGSSYEQYFGPGTRLTVT.